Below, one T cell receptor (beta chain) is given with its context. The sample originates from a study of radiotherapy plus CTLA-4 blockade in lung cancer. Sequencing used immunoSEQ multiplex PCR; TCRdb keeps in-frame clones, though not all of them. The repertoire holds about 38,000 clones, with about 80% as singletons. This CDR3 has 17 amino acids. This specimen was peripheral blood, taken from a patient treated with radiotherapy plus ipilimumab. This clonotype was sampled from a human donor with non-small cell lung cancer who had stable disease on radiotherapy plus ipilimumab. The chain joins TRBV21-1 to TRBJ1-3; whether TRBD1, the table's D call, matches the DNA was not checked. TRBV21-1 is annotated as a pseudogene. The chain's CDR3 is CASSRELTGGSGNTIYF. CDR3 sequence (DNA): TGTGCCAGCAGCAGGGAACTGACAGGGGGAAGTGGAAACACCATATATTTT.